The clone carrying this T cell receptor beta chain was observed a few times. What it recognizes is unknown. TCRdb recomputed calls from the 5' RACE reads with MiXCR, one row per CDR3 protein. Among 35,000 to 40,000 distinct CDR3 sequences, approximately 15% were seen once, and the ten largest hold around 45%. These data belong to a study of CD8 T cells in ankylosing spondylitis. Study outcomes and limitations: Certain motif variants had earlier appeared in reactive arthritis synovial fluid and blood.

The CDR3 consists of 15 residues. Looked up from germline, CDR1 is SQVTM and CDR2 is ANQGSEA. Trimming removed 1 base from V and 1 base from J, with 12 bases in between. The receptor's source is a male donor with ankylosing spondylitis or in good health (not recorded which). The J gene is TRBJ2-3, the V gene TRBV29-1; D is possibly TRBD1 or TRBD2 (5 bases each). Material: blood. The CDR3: CSVEGGVGGTDTQYF. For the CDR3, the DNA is TGCAGCGTTGAAGGAGGGGTTGGGGGCACAGATACGCAGTATTTT.